These 29 T cell receptor beta chains share one sample of origin, sequenced in a study of technical replicates of blood from a few donors. Repertoires were generated with immunoSEQ multiplex PCR, while TCRdb's copy carries only in-frame clones and drops some. The sample has some 64,000 clones, approximately 92% seen once. Sequencing was performed on PBMCs. The receptors were gathered from a human donor in good health. Some clones in this sample may be carry-over from other donors' samples.

The table lists this clone with a count of one. This rearrangement joins TRBV12-5 to TRBJ1-3; D call uncertain. V lost 6 bases and J lost 4, with 7 bases in between. The CDR3 is 12 amino acids. CDR1 and CDR2 from the germline V gene are LGHNT and FRNRAP. The chain's CDR3 is CASGLSGNTIYF. DNA of the CDR3: TGTGCTAGTGGCCTATCCGGAAACACCATATATTTT.

V usage is TRBV7-3 and J usage is TRBJ2-1; TRBD2 matches at 10 bases. Germline assignment: CDR1 SGHTA and CDR2 FQGTGA. This CDR3 is 16 amino acids long. Germline trimming cut 0 bases from V and 5 bases from J; bases unmatched to any gene: 4. The CDR3 DNA reads as TGTGCCAGCAGCTTAACGTTAGCGGGAGGAGACAATGAGCAGTTCTTC. Translating gives CASSLTLAGGDNEQFF.

The chain recombines TRBV5-1 with TRBJ2-4, with TRBD1 matching 7 bases. The CDR3 totals 19 residues. From germline, CDR1 is SGHRS and CDR2 YFSETQ. V shed 4 bases and J 0 bases; nucleotides not matched to a gene: 16. The DNA of the CDR3 is TGCGCCAGCAGCCCGGGGACAGTAAACTTACACCTAGCCAAAAACATTCAGTACTTC. Amino acid sequence: CASSPGTVNLHLAKNIQYF.

The rearrangement links TRBV6-6 to TRBJ2-1; the D is unclear. V lost 5 bases and J lost 4, with 6 bases in between. CDR1 is MNHNY, CDR2 SVGAGI, per germline (reference sequence). The CDR3 is 12 amino acids. CDR3 in DNA: TGTGCCAGCAGTACATCGTACAATGAGCAGTTCTTC. Protein sequence: CASSTSYNEQFF.

J is TRBJ1-2 and V is TRBV5-4, with 9 positions matching TRBD1. Germline V gene sequence: CDR1 SGHNT, CDR2 YYREEE (reference sequence). Losses at the gene ends were 1 base for V and 8 bases for J; bases not matched to a gene: 6. This CDR3 is 14 amino acids long. CDR3 region: CASSLLGQGGGYTF. CDR3 coding DNA: TGTGCCAGCAGCTTGCTGGGACAGGGTGGAGGCTACACCTTC.

V usage is TRBV27 and J usage is TRBJ2-1, with 10 bases identical to TRBD2. CDR1 MNHEY and CDR2 SMNVEV come from the germline V gene (reference sequence). Losses at the gene ends were 2 bases for V and 6 bases for J; bases not matched to a gene: 10. This CDR3 is built from 17 residues. CDR3 DNA: TGTGCCAGCAGTTTAGCCCGGGGGAGCGGGAGGGTCAATGAGCAGTTCTTC. Translating gives CASSLARGSGRVNEQFF.

This clone was found many times. The rearrangement links TRBV11-2 to TRBJ2-1; D is perhaps TRBD1 (6 bases). CDR1 SGHAT and CDR2 FQNNGV come from the germline V gene. Between the trimmed V and J ends, which lost 5 bases and 3 bases, there was a span of 14 bases. There are 15 residues in the CDR3. CDR3 in DNA: TGTGCCAGCAGCCTGCGGCAGGGGATCTACAATGAGCAGTTCTTC. It is translated as CASSLRQGIYNEQFF.

The chain carries TRBV30 and TRBJ2-1, with 8 bases lining up with TRBD2. Germline CDR1 and CDR2: GTSNPN and SVGIG (reference sequence). Germline trimming cut 3 bases from V and 6 bases from J; bases unmatched to any gene: 10. This CDR3 comprises 15 residues. CDR3 DNA sequence: TGTGCCTGGAGAGTAGGAGCGGGAGAGGGCAATGAGCAGTTCTTC. Its protein product is CAWRVGAGEGNEQFF.

This chain links TRBV27 with TRBJ1-1; D might be TRBD1 (6 bases). Deletions cut 5 bases from V and 1 base from J, with 11 bases between. Germline V gene data show CDR1 as MNHEY and CDR2 as SMNVEV (reference sequence). The CDR3 runs to 14 residues. The CDR3 DNA sequence: TGTGCCAGCAGTCCTGACAGGAGGAACACTGAAGCTTTCTTT. Translated, it gives CASSPDRRNTEAFF.

The V call is TRBV7-8, the J call TRBJ2-7; 8 bases agree with TRBD1. The J segment lost 6 bases and the V segment lost 6 bases, leaving 10 bases of the junction unmatched. This CDR3 comprises 14 residues. Germline V lookup: CDR1 SGHVS, CDR2 FQNEAQ. The CDR3 bases are TGTGCCAGCAGTTCAGGGACAGGCCAGCGCGAGCAGTACTTC. It codes for CASSSGTGQREQYF.

CDR3 region: CATSPRDRGPGNTIYF. The CDR3 DNA reads as TGTGCCACCAGCCCCCGGGACAGGGGGCCTGGAAACACCATATATTTT. The rearrangement links TRBV15 to TRBJ1-3; TRBD1 matches 12 bases. CDR1 is LNHNV and CDR2 is YYDKDF in the germline V gene (reference sequence). The CDR3 covers 16 residues. Trimming cost V 5 bases and J 2 bases; bases outside gene matches: 4.

In this sample, this clone turned up a few times. This chain connects TRBV6-5 to TRBJ2-7; perhaps TRBD1 as D (5 bases). V gave up 6 bases and J gave up 1 base, with 13 bases separating them. The germline V gene has CDR1 MNHEY and CDR2 SVGAGI. The CDR3 sequence is 14 residues long. CDR3 coding DNA: TGTGCCAGCAGCGTAAGACAGACTTCCTACGAGCAGTACTTC. This translates into CASSVRQTSYEQYF.

This clone was recorded only once. The rearrangement links TRBV30 to TRBJ2-7; D call uncertain. This CDR3 comprises 11 residues. Per germline, CDR1 GTSNPN and CDR2 SVGIG (reference sequence). Deletions cut 8 bases from V and 4 bases from J, with 12 bases between. CDR3 sequence (DNA): TGTGCCGGGATAACAGAGTACGAGCAGTACTTC. It codes for CAGITEYEQYF.

The chain has TRBV5-6 and TRBJ1-4; 9 positions agree with TRBD1. After removal of 4 bases from V and 3 bases from J, the junction contained 10 bases not matched to a gene. Per the germline V gene, CDR1 is SGHDT and CDR2 is YYEEEE. This CDR3 comprises 17 residues. CDR3 in DNA: TGTGCCAGCAGCCGTGACAGGGGGTCCTACTCTAATGAAAAACTGTTTTTT. Translation gives CASSRDRGSYSNEKLFF. Full variable domain (outside the CDR3, taken from reference TRBV5-6 and TRBJ1-4): DAGVTQSPTHLIKTRGQQVTLRCSPKSGHDTVSWYQQALGQGPQFIFQYYEEEERQRGNFPDRFSGHQFPNYSSELNVNALLLGDSALYLCASSRDRGSYSNEKLFFGSGTQLSVL.

The chain carries TRBV7-8 and TRBJ1-5, with D maybe TRBD1 (6 bases). Trimming stripped 2 bases from V and 5 bases from J, with 16 bases between. CDR3 size: 16 residues. CDR1 is SGHVS and CDR2 is FQNEAQ in the germline V gene. The CDR3 DNA sequence: TGTGCCAGCAGCTTAACTCAGGGGAGCGGCTATCAGCCCCAGCATTTT. It is translated as CASSLTQGSGYQPQHF.

V and J are TRBV4-3 and TRBJ1-6; 7 nucleotides match TRBD1. V trimming: 4 bases; J trimming: 3 bases; junction bases outside the gene matches: 9. The CDR3 loop spans 17 amino acids. Germline V lookup: CDR1 LGHNA, CDR2 YSLEER. CDR3 sequence (DNA): TGCGCCAGCAGCCGGACCAGAGGGGGCGGCTATAATTCACCCCTCCACTTT. Protein: CASSRTRGGGYNSPLHF.

The J gene is TRBJ2-3, the V gene TRBV9; 12 bases are a match to TRBD1. The CDR3 consists of 18 residues. The V segment lost 2 bases and the J segment 1 base; nucleotides outside the gene matches: 8. Germline CDR1 SGDLS, CDR2 YYNGEE. In nucleotides, the CDR3 is TGTGCCAGCAGCGTTGCCGGGACAGGGGGCGCGGGCACAGATACGCAGTATTTT. Translated, it gives CASSVAGTGGAGTDTQYF.

This rearrangement joins TRBV2 to TRBJ2-3; 8 bases map to TRBD2. From germline, CDR1 is SNHLY and CDR2 FYNNEI. Losses at the gene ends were 6 bases for V and 5 bases for J; bases not matched to a gene: 13. The CDR3 totals 16 residues. CDR3 nucleotides: TGTGCCAGCAGGCGGGGAGAGCGGGGGCTAGGAGATACGCAGTATTTT. Amino acid sequence: CASRRGERGLGDTQYF.

This clone has only one observation. This rearrangement joins TRBV14 to TRBJ1-1; D is unclear. The CDR3 is made up of 13 amino acids. CDR1 and CDR2 from the germline V gene are SGHDN and FVKESK. V gave up 5 bases and J gave up 1 base, with 8 bases separating them. Written as DNA, the CDR3 is TGTGCCAGCAGCTTAACACGGAACACTGAAGCTTTCTTT. Translating it yields CASSLTRNTEAFF. The complete variable domain, with remaining parts taken from reference TRBV14 and TRBJ1-1, reads EAGVTQFPSHSVIEKGQTVTLRCDPISGHDNLYWYRRVMGKEIKFLLHFVKESKQDESGMPNNRFLAERTGGTYSTLKVQPAELEDSGVYFCASSLTRNTEAFFGQGTRLTVV.

This clone is a singleton in its sample. The chain has TRBV21-1 and TRBJ1-1. TRBV21-1 is a pseudogene. The CDR3 totals 14 residues. The CDR3 DNA reads as TGTGCCAGCAGATTCCGGGGGGGGGCTGGCGAAGCTTTCTTT. Translated: CASRFRGGAGEAFF.

The chain recombines TRBV7-6 with TRBJ2-5; the match to TRBD2 covers 9 bases. Germline assignment: CDR1 SGHVS and CDR2 FNYEAQ. The V and J ends lost 5 bases and 2 bases, in that order; junction bases with no gene match: 6. CDR3 length: 15 residues. As DNA, the CDR3 is TGTGCCAGCAGCCCAACGACTAGCGGACAAGAGACCCAGTACTTC. Its protein product is CASSPTTSGQETQYF.

As for this clone: The same CDR3 can be traced to other DNA sequences in this sample. V and J are TRBV6-4 and TRBJ2-3, with 8 bases fitting TRBD2. The trim removed 8 bases at V and 2 bases at J, leaving 6 bases unmatched. This CDR3 region has 14 residues. In germline, CDR1 is MRHNA, CDR2 SNTAGT. CDR3 coding DNA: TGTGCCAGCTCCGACGGGGGGGCCACAGATACGCAGTATTTT. It codes for CASSDGGATDTQYF.

The chain employs TRBV2 and TRBJ2-7; 8 positions agree with TRBD1. V shed 10 bases and J 7 bases; nucleotides not matched to a gene: 12. The CDR3 has 13 amino acids. Germline V CDR1 and CDR2: SNHLY, FYNNEI. The CDR3 sequence: CATATGAVQEQYF. The CDR3 DNA sequence: TGTGCCACCGCGACAGGGGCGGTCCAGGAGCAGTACTTC.

This sequence joins TRBV6-4 and TRBJ2-7; 7 bases are shared with TRBD1. Germline CDR1 and CDR2: MRHNA and SNTAGT. CDR3 length equals 14 residues. V gave up 0 bases and J gave up 6 bases; unmatched junction bases: 5. DNA for the CDR3: TGTGCCAGCAGTGACTCTTGGGACAGAACCGAGCAGTACTTC. It specifies CASSDSWDRTEQYF.

In the case of this clone: This sample includes further DNA sequences coding for the same CDR3. The CDR3 DNA reads as TGCGCCAGCAGCTTGGGGGGGGGCTCCTACAATGAGCAGTTCTTC. This translates into CASSLGGGSYNEQFF. The rearrangement links TRBV5-1 to TRBJ2-1; 7 bases are shared with TRBD2. The junction had 0 bases not matched to a gene; V was cut back by 0 bases and J by 0 bases. The germline CDR1 and CDR2 sequences are SGHRS and YFSETQ. The CDR3 covers 15 residues.

The J gene is TRBJ2-4, the V gene TRBV2; the D gene is possibly TRBD2 (5 bases). V was trimmed by 2 bases and J by 13 bases, leaving 15 bases between them. This CDR3 contains 13 residues. Germline V gene sequence: CDR1 SNHLY, CDR2 FYNNEI. The CDR3, as DNA: TGTGCCAGCAGTGAAAGCGGACTTGGGGTCCAGTACTTC. The encoded protein is CASSESGLGVQYF.

The rearrangement joins TRBV18 to TRBJ2-2, with D unclear. CDR1 and CDR2 (germline): KGHSH, LQKENI. This CDR3 has 14 amino acids. The ends were cut back, 3 bases at V and 5 bases at J, with 10 bases in the middle. Here the CDR3 reads CASSPLGETGELFF. The CDR3, as DNA: TGTGCCAGCTCACCCCTAGGAGAGACCGGGGAGCTGTTTTTT.

This sequence joins TRBV6-4 and TRBJ2-7, with 11 positions matching TRBD1. Germline values: CDR1 MRHNA, CDR2 SNTAGT. Losses at the gene ends were 3 bases for V and 3 bases for J; bases not matched to a gene: 7. The CDR3 length is 16 residues. CDR3 DNA sequence: TGTGCCAGCAGTGAAAACGCCGGGACAGGGGGCTACGAGCAGTACTTC. Translating it yields CASSENAGTGGYEQYF.

This chain uses TRBV12-5 with TRBJ2-7, with D possibly being TRBD1 (5 bases). Deletions cut 3 bases from V and 3 bases from J, with 9 bases between. CDR1 is LGHNT, CDR2 FRNRAP, per germline. This CDR3 spans 13 amino acids. For the CDR3, the DNA is TGTGCTAGTGGTTTAGATCAGGGCTACGAGCAGTACTTC. Translated, it gives CASGLDQGYEQYF.